This TCR beta chain was identified in a study of blood T cells in healthy people across ages (dated by TCRdb to about 2015). The study in broad terms: In model experiments, template switching captured about one uniquely barcoded TCR beta cDNA molecule for every two T cells. The study measured age-related changes in TCR beta repertoire diversity using deep sequencing normalized with unique cDNA molecular identifiers. The donors were divided into four age groups: young (average about 15 years), middle-aged (under 40), aged (approximately 62) and long-lived (nearly 85). Donors of different ages were randomly distributed across sequencing lanes to avoid experimental bias. For two donors (one aged 18 to 29 and one aged 80 or older), the study analyzed two additional independent replicas of 1 million unique cDNA reads from the same blood draw. Study-level results and caveats: Estimates of total diversity from one million sequenced T cells were regarded as lower bounds and underestimates. The long-lived group showed more naive CD4+ T cells, fewer expanded clones and increased TCR diversity than the aged group, suggesting age selection. Because the CMV infection status of the donors was unknown, age-related changes in expanded clonotypes may potentially have been confounded. Observed TCR beta diversity per million T cells fell roughly linearly with age, and a significant reduction was already apparent by age roughly 40. Observed TCR beta diversity correlated strongly with the percentage of naive T cells measured by flow cytometry. Since profiling was done on bulk unsorted PBMCs, naive and antigen-experienced compartments could not be conclusively compared.

Comments on this clonotype: The antigen it binds to is not known. No base qualities exist here, and no much larger clone lies one base off it.

Donors were 39 systemically healthy Caucasian individuals from Russia aged roughly 6 to 90 years. Around 10 milliliters of peripheral blood were collected from each donor into EDTA-treated Vacutainer tubes. Ficoll-Paque density-gradient centrifugation was used to isolate PBMCs, with at least 6.5 million per sample. Trizol reagent was used to extract total RNA from PBMCs, with at least 5 micrograms per sample. For every donor, flow cytometry on a PBMC aliquot measured the percentage of naive CD45RAhigh/CD27high T cells. Library generation was performed with 5' RACE. The data were produced on an Illumina HiSeq 2500. A second PCR of about 7 to 12 cycles was run with a J-beta primer mix and a sample-barcoded 5' primer. A unique molecular identifier was introduced onto each TCR beta cDNA molecule by a template-switch 5' adaptor carrying 12 random nucleotides. Each sample yielded at least 2.5 million CDR3-containing paired-end reads. The Mint cDNA synthesis kit, primed by a TRBC-specific oligonucleotide, was used to synthesize first-strand cDNA from all RNA. All cDNA was treated with uracil-DNA glycosylase and then went through a first 18-cycle PCR with the universal primers M1SS and BC2_uni_R. Per the source publication's procedure: Each sample was normalized by randomly selecting 1 million high-quality reads, each carrying a distinct molecular identifier. Instead of being binned into consensus sequences, reads that shared molecular identifiers were thrown out. CDR3 identification, clonotype clustering and error correction used MiTCR with a Q25 quality threshold and the strictest error-elimination algorithm. A nonparametric unseen species model with Euler transformation was used to estimate a lower bound on total TCR beta diversity. The raw public data were reprocessed by TCRdb itself: fastp quality trimming at Q25, MiXCR clonotype calling, in-frame beta chains only. For every CDR3 protein sequence, its rows merge into one entry that carries the most common genes and DNA. It is TCRdb's table, rather than the study itself, that gives the V and J calls and clone size. The sample includes 700,000 to 950,000 distinct CDR3 sequences, with about 40% observed a single time. In total, the top ten clones hold 20% to 25% of the sample.

Inclusive of the bounding cysteine and phenylalanine, the CDR3 is 16 residues long. Solely the CDR3 DNA is kept, with 48 bases framed from the first base. CDR1 and CDR2 are drawn from the germline V gene: KGHSH, LQKENI. V and J are truncated by 0 bases and 0 bases respectively, leaving an intervening sequence of 9 bases. The chain employs TRBV18 and TRBJ1-5; TRBD1 might be the D gene, on 5 matching bases. Input material: blood. The receptor was derived from a woman aged 60-70 years in good health. For the CDR3, the sequence is CASSPPQGGSNQPQHF. The DNA reads as follows: TGTGCCAGCTCACCACCCCAGGGAGGTAGCAATCAGCCCCAGCATTTT.